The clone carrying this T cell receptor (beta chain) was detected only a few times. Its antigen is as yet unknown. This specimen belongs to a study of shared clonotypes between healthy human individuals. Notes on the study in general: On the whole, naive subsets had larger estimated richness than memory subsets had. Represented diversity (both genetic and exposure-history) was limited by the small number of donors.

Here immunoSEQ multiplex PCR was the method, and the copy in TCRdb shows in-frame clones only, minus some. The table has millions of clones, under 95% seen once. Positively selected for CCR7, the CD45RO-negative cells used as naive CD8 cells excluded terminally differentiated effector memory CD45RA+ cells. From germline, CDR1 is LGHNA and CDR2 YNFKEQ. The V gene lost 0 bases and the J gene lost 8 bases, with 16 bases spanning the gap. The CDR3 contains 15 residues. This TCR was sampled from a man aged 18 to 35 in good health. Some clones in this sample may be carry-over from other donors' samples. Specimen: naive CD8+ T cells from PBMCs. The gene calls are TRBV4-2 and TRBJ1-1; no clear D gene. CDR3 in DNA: TGTGCCAGCAGCCAAGAGTTGCGGACCCATTTGGAAGCTTTCTTT. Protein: CASSQELRTHLEAFF.